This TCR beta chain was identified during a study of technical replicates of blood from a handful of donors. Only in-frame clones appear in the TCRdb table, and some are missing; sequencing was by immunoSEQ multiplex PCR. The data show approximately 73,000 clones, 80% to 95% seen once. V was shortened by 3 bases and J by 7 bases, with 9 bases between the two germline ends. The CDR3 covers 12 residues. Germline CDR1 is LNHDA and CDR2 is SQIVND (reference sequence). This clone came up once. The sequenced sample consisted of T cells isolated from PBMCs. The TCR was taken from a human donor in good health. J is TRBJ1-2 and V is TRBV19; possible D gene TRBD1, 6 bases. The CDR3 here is CASSIQGFGYTF. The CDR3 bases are TGTGCCAGTAGTATTCAGGGGTTTGGCTACACCTTC.